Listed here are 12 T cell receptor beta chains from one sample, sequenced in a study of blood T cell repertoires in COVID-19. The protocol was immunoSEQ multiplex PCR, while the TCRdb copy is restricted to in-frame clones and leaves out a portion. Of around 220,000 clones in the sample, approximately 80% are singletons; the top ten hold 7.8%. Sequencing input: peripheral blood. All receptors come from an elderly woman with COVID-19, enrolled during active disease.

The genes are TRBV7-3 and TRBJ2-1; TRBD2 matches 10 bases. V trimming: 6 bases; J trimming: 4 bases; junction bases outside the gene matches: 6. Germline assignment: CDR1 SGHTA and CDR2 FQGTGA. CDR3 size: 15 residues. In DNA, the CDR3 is TGTGCCAGCAGTACCGGACTAGCGGAATACAATGAGCAGTTCTTC. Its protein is CASSTGLAEYNEQFF. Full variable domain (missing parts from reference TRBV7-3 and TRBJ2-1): GAGVSQTPSNKVTEKGKYVELRCDPISGHTALYWYRQSLGQGPEFLIYFQGTGAADDSGLPNDRFFAVRPEGSVSTLKIQRTERGDSAVYLCASSTGLAEYNEQFFGPGTRLTVL.

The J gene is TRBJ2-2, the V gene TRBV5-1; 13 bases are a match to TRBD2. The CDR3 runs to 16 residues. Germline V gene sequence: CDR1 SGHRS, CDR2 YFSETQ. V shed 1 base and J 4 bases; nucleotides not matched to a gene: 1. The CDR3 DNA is TGCGCCAGCAGCTTGAGGACTAGCGGGGGCACCGGGGAGCTGTTTTTT. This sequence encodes CASSLRTSGGTGELFF.

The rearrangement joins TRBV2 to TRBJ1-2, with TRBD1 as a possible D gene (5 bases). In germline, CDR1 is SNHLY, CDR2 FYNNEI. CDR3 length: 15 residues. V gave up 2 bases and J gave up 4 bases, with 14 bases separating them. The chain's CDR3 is CASSEMVLQGYGYTF. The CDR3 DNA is TGTGCCAGCAGTGAAATGGTCCTGCAGGGCTATGGCTACACCTTC.

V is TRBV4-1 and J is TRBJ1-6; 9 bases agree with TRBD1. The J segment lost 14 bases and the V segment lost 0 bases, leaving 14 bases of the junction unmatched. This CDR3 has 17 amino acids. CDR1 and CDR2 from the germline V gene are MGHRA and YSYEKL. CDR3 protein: CASSQEGTGIGLGSLHF. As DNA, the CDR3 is TGCGCCAGCAGCCAAGAAGGGACAGGGATTGGGCTCGGGTCCCTCCACTTT.

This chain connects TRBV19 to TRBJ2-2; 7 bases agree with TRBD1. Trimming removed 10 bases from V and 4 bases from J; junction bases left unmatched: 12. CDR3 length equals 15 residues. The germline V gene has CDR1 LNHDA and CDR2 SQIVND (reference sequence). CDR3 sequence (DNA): TGTGCCACCGTTCCAGACAGGGCGCTCACCGGGGAGCTGTTTTTT. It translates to CATVPDRALTGELFF. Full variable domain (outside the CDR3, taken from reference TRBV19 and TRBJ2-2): DGGITQSPKYLFRKEGQNVTLSCEQNLNHDAMYWYRQDPGQGLRLIYYSQIVNDFQKGDIAEGYSVSREKKESFPLTVTSAQKNPTAFYLCATVPDRALTGELFFGEGSRLTVL.

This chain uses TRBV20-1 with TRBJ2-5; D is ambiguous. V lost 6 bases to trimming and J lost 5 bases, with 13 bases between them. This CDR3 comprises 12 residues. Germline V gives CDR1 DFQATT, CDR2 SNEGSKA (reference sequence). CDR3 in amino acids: CSASRGVETQYF. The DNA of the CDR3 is TGCAGTGCAAGTCGAGGTGTGGAGACCCAGTACTTC.

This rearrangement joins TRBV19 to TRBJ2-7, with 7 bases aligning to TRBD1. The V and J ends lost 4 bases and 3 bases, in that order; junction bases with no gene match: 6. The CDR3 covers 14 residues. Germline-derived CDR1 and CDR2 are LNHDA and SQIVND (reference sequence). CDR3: CASSKGQLHYEQYF. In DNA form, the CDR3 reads TGTGCCAGTAGTAAGGGACAGCTACACTACGAGCAGTACTTC.

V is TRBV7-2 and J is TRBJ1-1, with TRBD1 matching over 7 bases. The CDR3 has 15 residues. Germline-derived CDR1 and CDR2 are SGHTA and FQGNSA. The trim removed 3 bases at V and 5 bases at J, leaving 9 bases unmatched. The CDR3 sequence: CASSFTTRGTTEAFF. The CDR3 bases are TGTGCCAGCAGCTTTACGACCAGGGGGACGACTGAAGCTTTCTTT.

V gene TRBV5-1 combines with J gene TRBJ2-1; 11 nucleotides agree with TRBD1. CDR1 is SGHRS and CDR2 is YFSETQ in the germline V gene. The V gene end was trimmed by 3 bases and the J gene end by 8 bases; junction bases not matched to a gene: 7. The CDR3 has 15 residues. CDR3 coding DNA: TGCGCCAGCAGCTACGGGACAGGGGGTATCGATGAGCAGTTCTTC. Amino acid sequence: CASSYGTGGIDEQFF.

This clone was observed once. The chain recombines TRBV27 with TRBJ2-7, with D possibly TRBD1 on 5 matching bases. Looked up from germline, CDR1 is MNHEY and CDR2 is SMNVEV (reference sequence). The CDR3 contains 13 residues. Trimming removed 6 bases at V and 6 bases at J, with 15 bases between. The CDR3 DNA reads TGTGCCAGCAGACTCAGGGCGGTGGGCGAGCAGTACTTC. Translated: CASRLRAVGEQYF.

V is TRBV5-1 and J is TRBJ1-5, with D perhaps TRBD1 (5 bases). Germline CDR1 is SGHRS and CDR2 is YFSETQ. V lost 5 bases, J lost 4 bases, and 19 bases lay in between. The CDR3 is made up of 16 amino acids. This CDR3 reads CASRPEPSGGNQPQHF. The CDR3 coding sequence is TGCGCCAGCAGGCCCGAACCGTCCGGGGGAAATCAGCCCCAGCATTTT.

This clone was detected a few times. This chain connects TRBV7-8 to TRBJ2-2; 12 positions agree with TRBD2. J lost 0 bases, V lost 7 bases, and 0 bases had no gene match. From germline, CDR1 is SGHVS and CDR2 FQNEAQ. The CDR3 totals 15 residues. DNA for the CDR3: TGTGCCAGCACTAGCGGGGGGGCGAACACCGGGGAGCTGTTTTTT. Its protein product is CASTSGGANTGELFF.